These 2 T cell receptor beta chains originate from one sample sequenced in a study of T cell responses to AZD1222 COVID-19 vaccine (dated by TCRdb to about 2021). The meaning of the sample's time point label: about 28 days (+/-7) after the second vaccine dose. The library was prepared using the immunoSEQ multiplex PCR assay. TCRdb retrieved this table from immuneACCESS and kept in-frame rearrangements only. Not all clones are present; in checked studies, unresolved V genes account for under half, and no reason is known for the remainder. This sample gives about 88,000 clones in total; just over 90% of them show up just once. Roughly 5.9% of the sample goes to the ten largest clones. The source material was peripheral blood, sampled 28 days after the second AZD1222 dose. These receptor sequences come from an adult who received the AZD1222 COVID-19 vaccine.

This clone came up once. The chain has TRBV4-1 and TRBJ1-1; unclear D gene. Trimming pared 0 bases from V and 1 base from J, leaving 6 bases between. Germline V gene lookup returns CDR1 MGHRA and CDR2 YSYEKL. The CDR3 consists of 14 residues. CDR3 in DNA: TGCGCCAGCAGCCAAGATTGGTGGAACACTGAAGCTTTCTTT. Translation: CASSQDWWNTEAFF.

The chain is built from TRBV9 and TRBJ1-1; possibly TRBD1 for D (6 bases). The V end was cut by 7 bases, the J end by 0 bases, with 10 bases between. The CDR3 contains 13 residues. Germline loops: CDR1 SGDLS, CDR2 YYNGEE. The CDR3 here is CASGDTLNTEAFF. CDR3 bases: TGTGCCAGCGGGGACACCCTGAACACTGAAGCTTTCTTT.